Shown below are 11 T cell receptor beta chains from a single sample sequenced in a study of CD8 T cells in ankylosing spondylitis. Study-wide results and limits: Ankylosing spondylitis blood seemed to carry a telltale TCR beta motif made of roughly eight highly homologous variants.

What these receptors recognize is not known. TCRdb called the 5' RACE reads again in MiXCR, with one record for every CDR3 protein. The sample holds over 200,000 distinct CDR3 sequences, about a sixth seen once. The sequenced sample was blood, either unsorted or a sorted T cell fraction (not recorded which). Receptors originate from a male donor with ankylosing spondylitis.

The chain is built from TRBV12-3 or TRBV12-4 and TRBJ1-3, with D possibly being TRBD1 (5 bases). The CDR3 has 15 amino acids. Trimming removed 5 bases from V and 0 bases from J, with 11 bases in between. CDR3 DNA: TGTGCCAGCAGTCTCGGACAAATCTCTGGAAACACCATATATTTT. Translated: CASSLGQISGNTIYF.

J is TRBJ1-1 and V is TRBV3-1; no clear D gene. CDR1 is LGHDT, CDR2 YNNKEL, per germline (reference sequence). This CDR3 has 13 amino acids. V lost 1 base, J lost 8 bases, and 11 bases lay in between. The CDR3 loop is CASSQGEVSEAFF. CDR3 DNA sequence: TGTGCCAGCAGCCAAGGGGAGGTTAGCGAAGCTTTCTTT. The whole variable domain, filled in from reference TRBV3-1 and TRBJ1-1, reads DTAVSQTPKYLVTQMGNDKSIKCEQNLGHDTMYWYKQDSKKFLKIMFSYNNKELIINETVPNRFSPKSPDKAHLNLHINSLELGDSAVYFCASSQGEVSEAFFGQGTRLTVV.

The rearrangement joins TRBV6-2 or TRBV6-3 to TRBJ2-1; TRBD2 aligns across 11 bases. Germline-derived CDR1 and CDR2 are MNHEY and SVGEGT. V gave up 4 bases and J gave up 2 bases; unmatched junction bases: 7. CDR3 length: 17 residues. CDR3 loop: CASSFQTSGMAYNEQFF. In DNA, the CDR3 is TGTGCCAGCAGTTTTCAGACTAGCGGGATGGCCTACAATGAGCAGTTCTTC.

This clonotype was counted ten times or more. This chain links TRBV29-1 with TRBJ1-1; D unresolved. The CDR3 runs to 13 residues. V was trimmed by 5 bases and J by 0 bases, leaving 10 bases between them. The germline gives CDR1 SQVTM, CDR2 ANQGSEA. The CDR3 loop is CSVSGSLNTEAFF. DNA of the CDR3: TGCAGCGTTAGTGGTTCTTTGAACACTGAAGCTTTCTTT.

CDR3 amino acids: CASSLEGGYTGELFF. CDR3 in DNA: TGTGCCAGCAGCTTGGAAGGGGGGTACACCGGGGAGCTGTTTTTT. The chain links TRBV6-1 to TRBJ2-2; D tentatively fits TRBD1 or TRBD2 (6 bases each). V gave up 6 bases and J gave up 3 bases, with 14 bases separating them. Germline CDR1 is MNHNS and CDR2 is SASEGT. The CDR3 totals 15 residues.

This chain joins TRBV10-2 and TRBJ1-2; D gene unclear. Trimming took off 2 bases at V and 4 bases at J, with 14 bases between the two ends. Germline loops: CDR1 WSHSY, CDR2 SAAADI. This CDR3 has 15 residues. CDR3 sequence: CASSEIPPGSYGYTF. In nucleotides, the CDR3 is TGCGCCAGCAGTGAGATCCCACCGGGGAGCTATGGCTACACCTTC.

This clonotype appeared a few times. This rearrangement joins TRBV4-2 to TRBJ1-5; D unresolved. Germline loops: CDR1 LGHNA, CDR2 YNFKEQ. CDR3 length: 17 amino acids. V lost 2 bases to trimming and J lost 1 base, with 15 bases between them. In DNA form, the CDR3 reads TGTGCCAGCAGCCAAATTGTCGTCGAAGGCAGCAATCAGCCCCAGCATTTT. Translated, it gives CASSQIVVEGSNQPQHF.

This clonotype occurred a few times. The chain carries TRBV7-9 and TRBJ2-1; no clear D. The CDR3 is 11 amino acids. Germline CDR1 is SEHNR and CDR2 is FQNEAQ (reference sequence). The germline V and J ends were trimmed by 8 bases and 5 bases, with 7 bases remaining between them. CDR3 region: CASFQNNEQFF. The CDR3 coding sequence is TGTGCCAGCTTTCAGAACAATGAGCAGTTCTTC.

The CDR3 protein is CASSQVPGLAGRSPYNEQFF. CDR3 coding DNA: TGCGCCAGCAGCCAAGTCCCGGGACTAGCGGGAAGATCTCCCTACAATGAGCAGTTCTTC. The chain carries TRBV4-1 and TRBJ2-1; TRBD2 agrees at 13 bases. This CDR3 region has 20 residues. J lost 2 bases, V lost 1 base, and 11 bases had no gene match. Germline V gene sequence: CDR1 MGHRA, CDR2 YSYEKL.

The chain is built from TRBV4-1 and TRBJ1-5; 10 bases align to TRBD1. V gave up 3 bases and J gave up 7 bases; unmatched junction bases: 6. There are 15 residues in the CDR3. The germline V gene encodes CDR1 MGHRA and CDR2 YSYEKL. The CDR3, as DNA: TGCGCCAGCAGCCAGGACAGGACAGGGGGACAGCCCCAGCATTTT. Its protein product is CASSQDRTGGQPQHF.

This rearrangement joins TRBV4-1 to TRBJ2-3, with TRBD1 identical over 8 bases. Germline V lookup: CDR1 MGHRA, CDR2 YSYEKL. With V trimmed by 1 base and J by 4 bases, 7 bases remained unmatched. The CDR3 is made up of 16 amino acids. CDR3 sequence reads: CASSQAGQGYADTQYF. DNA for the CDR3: TGCGCCAGCAGCCAAGCTGGACAGGGTTATGCAGATACGCAGTATTTT.